This paragraph reports one TCR beta chain. Its specificity is unknown. The sample comes from a study of blood T cells in healthy people across ages. Whole-study results and caveats: The long-lived group displayed more naive CD4+ cells, plus higher diversity, than the aged donors did.

The sample, around 10 milliliters of peripheral blood, was drawn from each donor. Through a sample-barcoded 5' primer and a J-beta primer mix, a second PCR was run for about 6 to 11 cycles. TCRdb analysed the 5' RACE reads with MiXCR anew, one entry per CDR3 protein. The repertoire has about 1,500,000 distinct CDR3 sequences, 28% of them found once; the top ten carry 6.5% to 8.5%. The source is a woman aged 25 to 39 in good health. The sequencing input was blood.

The chain's CDR3 is CASSLAPVLAGLEETQYF. CDR3 nucleotide sequence: TGTGCCAGCAGTTTAGCCCCAGTGCTAGCGGGGTTGGAAGAGACCCAGTACTTC. The rearrangement joins TRBV12-3 or TRBV12-4 to TRBJ2-7, with 9 bases that match TRBD2. The DNA end is more similar to TRBJ2-5, so the J call may be wrong. CDR3 length: 18 amino acids.